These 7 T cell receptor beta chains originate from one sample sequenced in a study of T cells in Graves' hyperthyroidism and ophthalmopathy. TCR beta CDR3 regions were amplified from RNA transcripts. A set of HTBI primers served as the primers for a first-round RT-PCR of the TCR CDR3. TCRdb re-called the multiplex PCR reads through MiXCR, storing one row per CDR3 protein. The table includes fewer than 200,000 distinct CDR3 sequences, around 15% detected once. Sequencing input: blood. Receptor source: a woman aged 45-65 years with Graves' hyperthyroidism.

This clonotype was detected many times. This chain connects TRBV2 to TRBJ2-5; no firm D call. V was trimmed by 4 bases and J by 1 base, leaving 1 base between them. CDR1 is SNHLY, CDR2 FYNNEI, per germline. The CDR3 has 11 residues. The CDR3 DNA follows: TGTGCCAGCAGTGTCCAAGAGACCCAGTACTTC. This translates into CASSVQETQYF.

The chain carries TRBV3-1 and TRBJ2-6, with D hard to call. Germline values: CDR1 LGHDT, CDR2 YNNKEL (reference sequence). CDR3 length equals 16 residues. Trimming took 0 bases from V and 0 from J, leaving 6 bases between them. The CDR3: CASSQDLSSGANVLTF. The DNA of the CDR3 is TGTGCCAGCAGCCAAGATCTGAGCTCTGGGGCCAACGTCCTGACTTTC.

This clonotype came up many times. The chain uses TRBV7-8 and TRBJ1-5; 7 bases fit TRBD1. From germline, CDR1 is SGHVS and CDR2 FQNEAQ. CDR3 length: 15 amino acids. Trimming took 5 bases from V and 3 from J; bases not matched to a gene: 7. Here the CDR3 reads CASSPRGQNNQPQHF. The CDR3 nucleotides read TGTGCCAGCAGCCCTAGGGGACAGAACAATCAGCCCCAGCATTTT.

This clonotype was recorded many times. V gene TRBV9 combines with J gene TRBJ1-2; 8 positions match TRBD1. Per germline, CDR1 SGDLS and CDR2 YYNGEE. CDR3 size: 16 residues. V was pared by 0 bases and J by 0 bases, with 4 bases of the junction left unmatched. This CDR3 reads CASSVGWDRPNYGYTF. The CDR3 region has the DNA TGTGCCAGCAGCGTAGGGTGGGACAGGCCTAACTATGGCTACACCTTC. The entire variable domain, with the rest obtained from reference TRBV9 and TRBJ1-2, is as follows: DSGVTQTPKHLITATGQRVTLRCSPRSGDLSVYWYQQSLDQGLQFLIQYYNGEERAKGNILERFSAQQFPDLHSELNLSSLELGDSALYFCASSVGWDRPNYGYTFGSGTRLTVV.

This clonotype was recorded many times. The DNA for the CDR3 is TGTGCCAGCAGTTACTCGACAGGGCTCGGTAGGACTGAAGCTTTCTTT. As protein: CASSYSTGLGRTEAFF. The rearrangement uses TRBV6-5 and TRBJ1-1; 7 positions agree with TRBD1. The CDR3 loop spans 16 amino acids. CDR1 is MNHEY, CDR2 SVGAGI, per germline. V trimming: 0 bases; J trimming: 5 bases; junction bases outside the gene matches: 9.

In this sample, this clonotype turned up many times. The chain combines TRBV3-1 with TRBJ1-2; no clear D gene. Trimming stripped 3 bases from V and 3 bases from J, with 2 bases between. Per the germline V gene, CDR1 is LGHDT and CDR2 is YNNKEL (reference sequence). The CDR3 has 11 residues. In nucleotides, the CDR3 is TGTGCCAGCAGCCAGTACTATGGCTACACCTTC. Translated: CASSQYYGYTF.

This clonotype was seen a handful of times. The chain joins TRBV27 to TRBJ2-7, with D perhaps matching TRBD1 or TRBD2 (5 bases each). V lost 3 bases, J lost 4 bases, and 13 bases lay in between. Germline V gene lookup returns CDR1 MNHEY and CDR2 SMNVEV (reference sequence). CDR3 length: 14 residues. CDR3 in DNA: TGTGCCAGCAGTTTTCTCCCTGAGGGGTACGAGCAGTACTTC. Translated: CASSFLPEGYEQYF.